This TCR beta chain stems from a study of cytomegalovirus exposure and HLA in healthy donors (dated by TCRdb to the late 2010s). Regarding the research as a whole: According to an earlier analysis of 587 of the donors, some 180 million T cells yielded some 120 million unique TCR beta sequences and approximately 280 Gb of sequence data. An early release covering 550 to 700 HLA-typed donors comprised approximately 300 gigabases of sequencing data and 85 million or so unique TCR sequences. Among the roughly 400 genotyped donors, more than 70% belonged to the genetic ancestry cluster associated with self-reported Caucasian donors. The study aimed to test whether cataloging public T cell receptors could reveal signatures of past pathogen exposure. Using immunosequencing, the study profiled T cell repertoires from fewer than 700 subjects and related those repertoires to cytomegalovirus serostatus. Besides the first cohort of more than 650 subjects, a separate validation cohort made up of roughly 130 different subjects was used. High-throughput TCR immunosequencing, statistical association of individual TCRs with disease status, and machine learning were combined to predict cytomegalovirus infection status. In a later analysis, previously published TCR beta repertoires from several hundred donors were re-analyzed and high-resolution HLA genotyping was added so that TCR occurrence patterns could be studied. In the later analysis, no new phenotypic data were used to find candidate immune exposures; instead, reliance was placed on TCR beta sequences and their occurrence across donors. An earlier analysis of 500 to 650 of the donors applied high-throughput TCR beta sequencing to assess whether each TCR beta V gene segment acted as functional or pseudogenic. Donor age, sex, ethnicity and CMV serostatus were compiled together with the repertoire data. A later genetic analysis took genome-wide SNP genotypes for about three fifths of the roughly 700 donors and used that subset as a discovery cohort. Every discovery cohort repertoire had been produced on one sequencing platform. Class I and class II HLA loci were covered by the typing at four-digit resolution. The number of donors typed differed by locus, with 629-630 for A, B, C, DRB1 and DQB1, roughly 520 for DQA1, 606 for DPA1, and some 440 for DPB1. Because of strong linkage in the cohort, 4 to 6 DR-DQ haplotypes were treated as single units for association and clustering. On average, approximately 250,000 unique TCR beta nucleotide sequences were sequenced per donor among 350 to 400 genotyped donors of the cohort, with around 19% of those sequences being non-productive.

Results the study describes overall, beyond this receptor: A later analysis found that TCR association rates varied across HLA loci, with DRB1 alleles showing the most associated TCRs and HLA-C alleles the fewest. Only TCR beta chains were sequenced in this cohort, and the absence of alpha or paired-chain data limited detectable features. Specific HLA alleles were associated with over 15,000 TCR beta sequences at a false discovery rate of 0.05 in a later analysis. In vitro tests confirmed that three of the cytomegalovirus-associated TCR beta chains recognize cytomegalovirus antigens. Some IMGT-functional V segments, including TRBV6-2 and TRBV6-3, could not be distinguished by the 87-base-pair reads and were therefore excluded. HLA typing was unavailable for some donors at each locus, so association tests used only the typed subset. Linkage disequilibrium might explain the correlated functional status among segregating V segments, but an unknown experimental factor could not be ruled out. Because counts were too low, roughly 17 rarely observed V segments, including chromosome 9 orphons, were left out of the earlier analysis of 587 of the donors. A later analysis found that most CMV-associated TCR beta chains appeared HLA-restricted, with HLA associations seemingly driven largely by CMV exposure. It was suggested by the authors that the approach could potentially be generalized to other disease states and immunological phenotypes. Strong co-occurrence of HLA alleles, especially DR and DQ, made assigning TCR associations to individual alleles difficult. Across donors, most TCR sequences were observed very rarely, whereas some public TCRs were present in many individuals. The classifier was reported to diagnose cytomegalovirus status with high specificity and sensitivity in both the original cohort and the validation cohort. In an earlier analysis of approximately 590 of the donors, most TCR beta V segments appeared in productive rearrangements about 90% or about 30% of the time, broadly matching IMGT annotations. A further reported finding was that TCR beta sequences accurately predicted the HLA-A and HLA-B alleles for most subjects in the first cohort. The presence/absence analyses assumed that sequencing depth was roughly uniform across donors, and that assumption may not be true. The study gave a list of 150 to 200 TCR beta chains associated with cytomegalovirus. Compared with the approximately 700-donor mean, donors in an Asian-associated ancestry cluster had fewer N-insertions in productive TCRs, according to a later genetic analysis. A later analysis reported that several top co-occurrence clusters appeared linked to parvovirus B19, influenza, CMV and Epstein-Barr virus. In a later analysis, HLA-associated TCR beta chains were found to be more clonally expanded and to have lower generation probabilities than equally common non-associated chains. The sequencing pipeline was judged likely to have produced a cluster of highly shared sequence variants as a technical artifact. CMV serostatus was the only immune exposure information available for the cohort. V-gene and J-gene trimming of TCR beta chains was associated with a missense DCLRE1C variant in a later genetic analysis, and the association was replicated in an independent cohort.

The cohort was made up of approximately 670 healthy bone marrow donors. Cohort members were all nominally healthy when sampled, although unrecorded immune exposures were likely present. The donor tested CMV seronegative, placing the donor among the roughly 350 seronegative members of the cohort. Every donor gave a peripheral blood sample, and the peripheral blood mononuclear cells from that sample were used for TCR beta sequencing. Genomic DNA was extracted from the blood cell samples with the Qiagen DNeasy Blood Extraction Kit. Library preparation employed the immunoSEQ multiplex PCR assay. For the multiplex PCR, a mixture combining 60 forward primers for TCR Vbeta segments and 13 reverse primers for TCR Jbeta segments was used. Amplification of the CDR3 region of rearranged TCR beta genes was performed with a multiplex PCR assay on genomic DNA. Amplified TCR beta libraries were sequenced as 87-base-pair reads on the Illumina HiSeq System. The authors' analysis ran thus. Across the 670 or so repertoires, a later analysis counted tens of millions of unique TCR beta chains, roughly 11 million of which were shared by at least two donors. Raw reads were error-corrected and collapsed into unique sequences by a nearest-neighbor algorithm in which closely related sequences were merged to remove PCR and sequencing errors. Alignment of CDR3 sequences to IMGT reference sequences was used to assign V, D and J gene segments. Each retained sequence needed at least a six-nucleotide match to both a V gene segment and a J gene segment. Rearrangements were classified as productive when the CDR3 lacked stop codons and remained in frame with V and J, and all other rearrangements were classified as non-productive. Following IMGT convention, CDR3 was defined as the stretch from the second conserved V-encoded cysteine to the conserved J-encoded phenylalanine. The earlier analysis of about 590 of the donors excluded sequences that lacked an unambiguous match to a single V gene segment. In an earlier analysis of roughly 600 of the donors, a V segment was called functional when productive rearrangements were above 56.7%, and segregating when the standard deviation between donors exceeded 5%. A statistical classification framework was developed to diagnose cytomegalovirus status using the catalog of TCR beta chain sequences. In a later analysis, TCR nucleotide sequences were compared against IMGT/GENE-DB human TR gene sequences so that V and J genes could be assigned. In a later analysis, CDR3 sequences and most-parsimonious VDJ recombination scenarios were assigned using the TCRdist pipeline. A later analysis defined each TCR beta chain by its CDR3 amino acid sequence plus V-gene family, and excluded reads lacking a unique V-gene family. As a way to deal with suspected cross-contamination and a sequencing artifact, a later analysis dropped roughly 620 nucleotide sequences that were highly shared and had low generation probability. In a later analysis, a clonal expansion index for each public chain was calculated from normalized within-repertoire ranks of inferred template counts. Generation probabilities in a later analysis came from a VDJ recombination model fitted to out-of-frame rearrangements, and those results were checked against IGoR. Hypergeometric tests were used in a later analysis to score TCR-TCR, TCR-HLA and TCR-CMV co-occurrence, with a repertoire-size bias correction applied to the TCR pairs. False discovery rates were estimated in a later analysis by permuting HLA or CMV assignments 20 times. A later analysis grouped co-occurring TCRs with DBSCAN, adding TCRdist sequence similarity when clustering within HLA-allele-positive subsets. For co-occurrence clustering, repertoires with fewer than 30,000 or more than 120,000 public chains were excluded, along with about five repertoires with anomalous nucleotide sharing. What TCRdb holds here is the immuneACCESS table cut down to in-frame rearrangements. Part of the clones is not present; checked against another copy, under half of the missing clones reflect an unresolved V gene, and the others are unexplained. V, J and clone size derive from that table, while D and trimming were established from the DNA sequence. Present in this sample are over 200,000 clones, roughly 80% of which were seen just once. Approximately 3.9% of the sample rests with the top ten.

A note on this clone: The specificity of this receptor is unknown. Qualities for individual bases were not recorded, and no much larger clone is one base off.

V loses 2 bases of germline sequence and J loses 0 bases, and the interval between the two ends is 11 bases. CDR1 is given as SNHLY and CDR2 as FYNNEI, both from the germline V gene. The CDR3 starts with the cysteine, ends with the phenylalanine, and has 15 residues. The only DNA kept is the CDR3, 45 bases in frame from the first base. The chain couples TRBV2 to TRBJ2-7; TRBD1 is a weak D gene call, 6 bases matching. The sample taken for sequencing was PBMCs. This clonotype was sampled from a male donor in good health and CMV-seronegative. The sequence in DNA is TGTGCCAGCAGTGAAAGGTGGGACAACTCCTACGAGCAGTACTTC. It is translated as CASSERWDNSYEQYF.